The clone carrying this T cell receptor beta chain was seen many times. Its antigen remains unidentified. Alongside blood RNA obtained from unsorted whole blood, germline DNA was also extracted. The data were taken from a study of tumor-infiltrating lymphocytes in primary liver carcinoma. Findings of the study overall: Tumor region pairs showed greater overlap than either tumor-adjacent or tumor-blood pairs did.

Total RNA amounting to around 530 ng was the source from which TCR beta cDNA was made with a constant-region primer. Each TCR beta library was derived from three nested multiplex PCR rounds that employed slightly modified ARM-PCR. Both of the initial two PCR rounds ran for 10 cycles and employed TRBV1-TRBV30 forward primers alongside a C-beta reverse primer. TCRdb redid the calling of the multiplex PCR reads with MiXCR, one entry per CDR3 protein. The sample has some 320,000 distinct CDR3 sequences, 65% seen once. Deletions cut 1 base from V and 8 bases from J, with 16 bases between. This CDR3 contains 15 residues. CDR1 is SGHKS, CDR2 YYEKEE, per germline (reference sequence).

What was sequenced was peripheral blood. The sequence derives from a man aged 40-55 years with primary liver carcinoma and hepatitis B virus infection. This chain uses TRBV5-5 with TRBJ1-5; D is uncertain. DNA of the CDR3: TGTGCCAGCAGCTTGTTGATGGGAAAGGGAGAGCCCCAGCATTTT. Residues: CASSLLMGKGEPQHF.